Included here is one T cell receptor (beta chain) sequence, with context. Its specificity is not known. The trim removed 12 bases at V and 3 bases at J, leaving 13 bases unmatched. The germline CDR1 and CDR2 sequences are KGHDR and SFDVKD. CDR3 size: 15 residues. This entry comes from a study of vaccination effects on CD4 cells after COVID-19. Produced via immunoSEQ multiplex PCR; TCRdb's table is partial and in-frame only. In the table there are about 46,000 clones, 74% of which are singletons. Antigen-specific CD4+ T cells were expanded with viral peptide pools in the ViraFEST assay before sequencing. CD4+ T cell isolation took place after less than 13 days of culture. The cohort was immunized with two doses of either the BNT162b2 or mRNA-1273 vaccine.

The chain has TRBV24-1 and TRBJ1-5; 7 bases align to TRBD1. The specimen was CD4+ T cells from PBMCs cultured with HCoV-OC43 spike peptides, collected after COVID-19 vaccination. The subset is: HCoV-OC43 spike overlapping peptide pool stimulation. This receptor was obtained from a human donor who received a COVID-19 vaccine. CDR3 in amino acids: CAAPPTDRFNQPQHF. The CDR3 region has the DNA TGTGCCGCGCCACCTACGGACAGGTTCAATCAGCCCCAGCATTTT.